This T cell receptor (beta chain) was captured in a study of spatial heterogeneity in lung cancer. Whole-study findings and limits: Relative to follow-up, resection was when ubiquitous expanded tumor TCRs appeared more in blood.

The germline V and J ends were trimmed by 4 bases and 2 bases, with 11 bases remaining between them. Germline V gives CDR1 DFQATT, CDR2 SNEGSKA (reference sequence). The CDR3 covers 13 residues. This clonotype was observed at least ten times. The antigen is undetermined. The time point denotes: sample taken at primary tumor resection. TCRdb passed the 5' RACE reads through MiXCR, listing each CDR3 protein once. Of 20,000 to 30,000 distinct CDR3 sequences in the sample, approximately 4.6% were seen once. The receptor's source is a male donor with early-stage non-small cell lung cancer. Sequencing was performed on PBMCs, taken at surgery. The chain joins TRBV20-1 to TRBJ1-1; a weak D match, TRBD1 (6 bases). The CDR3 here is CSATDRPNTEAFF. Written as DNA, the CDR3 is TGCAGTGCTACTGACAGGCCCAACACTGAAGCTTTCTTT.